This T cell receptor (beta chain) was profiled in a study of Ad26.COV2.S vaccination and SARS-CoV-2 variants (dated by TCRdb to the early 2020s). Background for the entire study: Donors in the vaccine arm were drawn from COV1001, a multicentre, randomized, double-blind, placebo-controlled phase I-IIa trial testing Ad26.COV2.S in healthy adults. Ad26.COV2.S was administered intramuscularly at 5 x 10^10 or 1 x 10^11 viral particles, either as a single shot or as two shots given 56 days apart. A total of about 30 samples were included in the TCR-sequenced set, comprising roughly 20 Ad26.COV2.S vaccine recipients, 5 placebo recipients and 8 SARS-CoV-2 convalescent individuals. TCRbeta repertoire sequencing served as the tool for gauging how specific and how broad the SARS-CoV-2-reactive T cell receptors were following Ad26.COV2.S vaccination. Participants in the trial were split at random into five groups of five each, receiving low-dose or high-dose Ad26.COV2.S once or twice, or else placebo on both occasions. Blinding of investigators to trial group allocation was maintained during experiments and outcome assessment.

In the paper's terms, the treatment or condition label means: around 19 received Ad26.COV2.S at low or high dose, single or two shots; about 5 received placebo; per-sample allocation not given. For vaccine and placebo recipients, repertoires were sequenced using samples collected on day 63 after the first injection. In Cohort 1b, around 25 adults aged 18-55 years were enrolled at a single site in Boston, USA, between 29 July and 7 August 2020. As a vaccine, Ad26.COV2.S was a replication-incompetent adenovirus type 26 vector that expressed a prefusion-stabilized SARS-CoV-2 spike protein derived from the original Wuhan strain. From a lookup of the germline V gene (reference sequence), CDR1 and CDR2 are LGHDT and YNNKEL. The CDR3 goes from the cysteine to the phenylalanine over 15 residues. Left in the record is the CDR3 DNA by itself, 45 bases read in frame from the first base. The V end gives up 0 bases and the J end 8 bases, leaving 3 bases in the junction not matched to a gene.

Results and caveats for the whole study, not just this receptor: The authors noted that total T cell responses may have been underestimated by the TCR breadth and depth analyses. Compared with placebo recipients, Ad26.COV2.S recipients showed higher spike-specific TCR breadth (P = 0.0014). The study lacked the statistical power to compare responses across vaccine doses or regimens. After vaccination, spike-specific CD8+ and CD4+ T cell responses were reported to show substantial breadth. Comparable non-spike TCR breadth was observed between vaccine and placebo recipients, consistent with only spike being contained in the vaccine.

The immunoSEQ Assay was used to sequence TCRbeta CDR3 regions. After extraction, genomic DNA underwent amplification by bias-controlled multiplex PCR, followed by high-throughput sequencing. In the authors' own workflow: To quantify the absolute abundance of every unique TCRbeta CDR3 region, sequences were collapsed and filtered. T cell fraction was estimated by normalizing TCRbeta template counts to usable DNA, which was measured by amplifying reference genes present in all nucleated cells. Repertoire TCRs were annotated as SARS-CoV-2-specific by exact matching of V gene, CDR3 amino acid sequence and J gene to a known reactive TCR set. The reference SARS-CoV-2 TCR set came from MIRA and was filtered for enrichment in COVID-19-positive ImmuneCODE repertoires, removing public or cross-reactive TCRs. Using the MIRA antigens, annotated TCRs were further analysed by specific ORF or by position within an ORF. Breadth was defined as annotated unique rearrangements over total unique productive rearrangements; depth was the summed frequency of those rearrangements. Two-sided Wilcoxon rank-sum tests were applied when comparing TCR breadth between groups. TCRdb took this table from immuneACCESS and kept in-frame rearrangements with V and J called. Such tables lack part of the clones; where checked against another copy, unresolved V genes explain under half of the gap, and the rest is unexplained. V, J and clone size were drawn from that table, and D and trimming were deduced from the DNA. This sample is represented by about 680,000 clones; more than 70% of them were singletons. About 1.5% of the sample is held by the ten biggest clonotypes.

In the case of this clone: It lacks a known antigen. The sample holds no much larger clone one base away, and base qualities are not on file.

The source material was peripheral blood, sampled in a trial of Ad26.COV2.S vaccine versus placebo. The V gene is TRBV3-1 (or the pseudogene TRBV3-2) and the J gene is TRBJ1-4, and TRBD1 matches 10 of the central bases. This receptor was obtained from a person between 18 and 65 years old who received the Ad26.COV2.S COVID-19 vaccine or a placebo. Here the CDR3 is given as CASSQDGTGAEKLFF. DNA sequence: TGTGCCAGCAGCCAAGATGGGACAGGGGCCGAAAAACTGTTTTTT.